This section outlines one T cell receptor (beta chain) sequence together with its context. Its antigen is unknown. The data were taken from a study of cytomegalovirus exposure and HLA in healthy donors. Study at large: The approximately 120 validation repertoires, a later analysis reported, used the same platform as the roughly 700 repertoires from the first cohort. Study findings and constraints: According to a later analysis, TCR clusters from the first cohort tended to co-occur in the 120 or so validation repertoires. The study listed 164 cytomegalovirus-associated TCR beta chains. CMV antigen specificity of a few CMV-associated chains was confirmed in vitro.

The protocol was immunoSEQ multiplex PCR, while the TCRdb copy is restricted to in-frame clones and leaves out a portion. The sample lists 150,000 or so clones; 84% were seen once. This CDR3 is built from 15 residues. V dropped 0 bases and J dropped 4; count of bases not matched to a gene: 1. In germline, CDR1 is SGHRS, CDR2 YFSETQ. The TCR comes from a man aged 25 to 45 in good health and CMV-seropositive. The chain has TRBV5-1 and TRBJ1-3, with 10 bases fitting TRBD1. Sequenced: PBMCs. CDR3 amino acids: CASSLEDRGGNTIYF. In DNA, the CDR3 is TGCGCCAGCAGCTTGGAGGACAGGGGGGGAAACACCATATATTTT.